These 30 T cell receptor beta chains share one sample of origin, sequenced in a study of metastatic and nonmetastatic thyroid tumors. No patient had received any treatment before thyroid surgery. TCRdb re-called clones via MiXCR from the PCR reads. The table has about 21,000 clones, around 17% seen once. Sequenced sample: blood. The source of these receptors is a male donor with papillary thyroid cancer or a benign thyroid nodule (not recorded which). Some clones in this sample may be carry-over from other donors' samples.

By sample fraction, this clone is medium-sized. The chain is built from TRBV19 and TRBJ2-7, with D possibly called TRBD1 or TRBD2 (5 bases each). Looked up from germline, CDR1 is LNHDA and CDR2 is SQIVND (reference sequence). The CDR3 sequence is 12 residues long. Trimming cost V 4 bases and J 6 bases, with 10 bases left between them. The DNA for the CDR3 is TGTGCCAGTAGTACATTGGGGGTCGAGCAGTACTTC. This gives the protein CASSTLGVEQYF.

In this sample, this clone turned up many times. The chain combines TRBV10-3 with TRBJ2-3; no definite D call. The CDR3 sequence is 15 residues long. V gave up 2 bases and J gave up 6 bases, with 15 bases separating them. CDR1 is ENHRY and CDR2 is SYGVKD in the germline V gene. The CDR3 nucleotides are TGTGCCATCAGTGAGAATCTAGGCAGACCCGATACGCAGTATTTT. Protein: CAISENLGRPDTQYF.

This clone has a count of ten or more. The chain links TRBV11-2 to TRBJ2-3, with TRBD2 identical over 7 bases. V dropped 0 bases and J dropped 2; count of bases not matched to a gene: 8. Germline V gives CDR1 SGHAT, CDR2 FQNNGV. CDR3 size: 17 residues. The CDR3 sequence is CASSLDREVGPTDTQYF. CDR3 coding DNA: TGTGCCAGCAGCTTAGATCGGGAGGTAGGGCCCACAGATACGCAGTATTTT. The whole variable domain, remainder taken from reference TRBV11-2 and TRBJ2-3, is EAGVAQSPRYKIIEKRQSVAFWCNPISGHATLYWYQQILGQGPKLLIQFQNNGVVDDSQLPKDRFSAERLKGVDSTLKIQPAKLEDSAVYLCASSLDREVGPTDTQYFGPGTRLTVL.

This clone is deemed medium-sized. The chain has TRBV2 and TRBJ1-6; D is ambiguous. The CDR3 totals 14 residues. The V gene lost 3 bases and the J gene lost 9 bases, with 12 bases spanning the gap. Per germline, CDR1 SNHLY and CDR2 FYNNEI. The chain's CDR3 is CASSDLAGSSPLHF. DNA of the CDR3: TGTGCCAGCAGTGATCTTGCGGGGAGTTCACCCCTCCACTTT.

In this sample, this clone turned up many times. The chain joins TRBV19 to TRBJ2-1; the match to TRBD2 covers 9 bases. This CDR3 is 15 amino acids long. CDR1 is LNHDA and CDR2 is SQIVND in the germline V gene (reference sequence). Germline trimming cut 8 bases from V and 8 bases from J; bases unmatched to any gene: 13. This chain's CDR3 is CASGPRLAAGDEQFF. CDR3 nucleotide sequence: TGTGCCAGTGGACCCCGACTAGCGGCCGGCGATGAGCAGTTCTTC.

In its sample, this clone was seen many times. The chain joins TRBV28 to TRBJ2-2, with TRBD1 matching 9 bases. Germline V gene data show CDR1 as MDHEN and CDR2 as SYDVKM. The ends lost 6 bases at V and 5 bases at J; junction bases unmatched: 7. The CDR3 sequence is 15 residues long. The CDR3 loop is CASRQPGQGTGELFF. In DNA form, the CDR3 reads TGTGCCAGCAGGCAGCCGGGACAGGGTACCGGGGAGCTGTTTTTT. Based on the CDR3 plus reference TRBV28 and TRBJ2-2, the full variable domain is DVKVTQSSRYLVKRTGEKVFLECVQDMDHENMFWYRQDPGLGLRLIYFSYDVKMKEKGDIPEGYSVSREKKERFSLILESASTNQTSMYLCASRQPGQGTGELFFGEGSRLTVL.

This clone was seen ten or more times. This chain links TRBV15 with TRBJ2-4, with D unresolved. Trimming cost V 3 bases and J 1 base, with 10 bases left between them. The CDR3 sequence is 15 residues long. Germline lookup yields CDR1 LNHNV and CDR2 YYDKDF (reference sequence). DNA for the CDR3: TGTGCCACCAGCAGCCCCCGAGAGGCCAAAAACATTCAGTACTTC. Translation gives CATSSPREAKNIQYF.

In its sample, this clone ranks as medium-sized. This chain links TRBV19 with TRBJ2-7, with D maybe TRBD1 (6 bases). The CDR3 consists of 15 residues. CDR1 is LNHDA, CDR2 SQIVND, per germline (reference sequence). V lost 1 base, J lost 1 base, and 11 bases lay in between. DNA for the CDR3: TGTGCCAGTAGTATAGCGAGGGACACTTCCTACGAGCAGTACTTC. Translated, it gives CASSIARDTSYEQYF.

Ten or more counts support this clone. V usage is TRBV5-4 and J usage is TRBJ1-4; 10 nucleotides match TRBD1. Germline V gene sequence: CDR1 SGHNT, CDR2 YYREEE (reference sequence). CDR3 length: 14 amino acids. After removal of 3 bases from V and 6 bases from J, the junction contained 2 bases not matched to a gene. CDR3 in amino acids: CASSSGTGDEKLFF. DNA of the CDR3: TGTGCCAGCAGCTCCGGGACAGGGGATGAAAAACTGTTTTTT.

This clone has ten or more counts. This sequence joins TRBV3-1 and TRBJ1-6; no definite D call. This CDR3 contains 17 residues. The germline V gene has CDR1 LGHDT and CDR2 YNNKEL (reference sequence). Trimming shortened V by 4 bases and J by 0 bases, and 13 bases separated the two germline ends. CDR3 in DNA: TGTGCCAGCAGCCTTCAGACGGTGAGCTCCTATAATTCACCCCTCCACTTT. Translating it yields CASSLQTVSSYNSPLHF.

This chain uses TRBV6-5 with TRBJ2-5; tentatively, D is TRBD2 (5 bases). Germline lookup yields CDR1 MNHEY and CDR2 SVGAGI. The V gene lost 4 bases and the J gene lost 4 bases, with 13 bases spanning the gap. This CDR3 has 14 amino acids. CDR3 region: CASSFGMDPETQYF. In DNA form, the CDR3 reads TGTGCCAGCAGTTTCGGGATGGACCCAGAGACCCAGTACTTC.

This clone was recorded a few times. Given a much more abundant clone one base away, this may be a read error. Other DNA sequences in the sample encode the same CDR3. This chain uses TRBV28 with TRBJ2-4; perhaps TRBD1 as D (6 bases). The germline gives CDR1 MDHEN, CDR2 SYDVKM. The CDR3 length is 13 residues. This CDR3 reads CASRKQGGVIQYF. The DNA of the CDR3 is TGTGCCAGCAGGAAACAGGGTGGGGTCATTCAATACTTC.

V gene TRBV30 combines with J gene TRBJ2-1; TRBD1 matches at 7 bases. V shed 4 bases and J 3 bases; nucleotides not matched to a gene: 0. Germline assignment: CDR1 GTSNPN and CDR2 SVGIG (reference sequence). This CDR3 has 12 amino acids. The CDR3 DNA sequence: TGTGCCTGGACAGGGGGCTACAATGAGCAGTTCTTC. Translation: CAWTGGYNEQFF.

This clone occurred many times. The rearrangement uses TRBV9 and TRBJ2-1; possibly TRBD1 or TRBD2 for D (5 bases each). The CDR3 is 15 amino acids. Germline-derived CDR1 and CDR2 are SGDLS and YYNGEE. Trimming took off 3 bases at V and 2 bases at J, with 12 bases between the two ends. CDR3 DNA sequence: TGTGCCAGCAGCGCTCGGGACGCAGCCTACAATGAGCAGTTCTTC. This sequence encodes CASSARDAAYNEQFF.

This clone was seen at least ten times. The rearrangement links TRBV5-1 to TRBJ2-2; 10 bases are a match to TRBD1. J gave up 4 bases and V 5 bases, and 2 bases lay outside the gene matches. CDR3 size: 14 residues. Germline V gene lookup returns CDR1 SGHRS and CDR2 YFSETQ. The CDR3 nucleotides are TGCGCCAGCAGACGGACAGGGGGCACCGGGGAGCTGTTTTTT. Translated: CASRRTGGTGELFF.

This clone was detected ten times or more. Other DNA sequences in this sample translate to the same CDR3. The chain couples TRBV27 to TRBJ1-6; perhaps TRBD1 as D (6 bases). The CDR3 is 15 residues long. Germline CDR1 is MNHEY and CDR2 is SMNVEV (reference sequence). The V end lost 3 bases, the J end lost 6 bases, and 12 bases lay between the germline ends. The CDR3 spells CASSFGLGGNSPLHF. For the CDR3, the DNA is TGTGCCAGCAGTTTTGGCCTAGGGGGTAATTCACCCCTCCACTTT.

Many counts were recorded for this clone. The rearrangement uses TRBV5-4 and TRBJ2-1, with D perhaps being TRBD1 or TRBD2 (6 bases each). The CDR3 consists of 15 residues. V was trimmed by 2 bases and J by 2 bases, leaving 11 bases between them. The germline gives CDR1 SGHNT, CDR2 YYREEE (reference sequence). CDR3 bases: TGTGCCAGCAGCTTAACGGGGGCGACCTACAATGAGCAGTTCTTC. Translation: CASSLTGATYNEQFF.

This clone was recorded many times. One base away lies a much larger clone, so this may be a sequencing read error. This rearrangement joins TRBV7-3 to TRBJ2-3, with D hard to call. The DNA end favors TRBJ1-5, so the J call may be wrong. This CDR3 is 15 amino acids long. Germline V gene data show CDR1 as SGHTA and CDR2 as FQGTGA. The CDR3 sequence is CASSSRLAGGDTQHF. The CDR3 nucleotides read TGTGCCAGCAGCTCTCGACTAGCGGGAGGAGATACGCAGCATTTT.

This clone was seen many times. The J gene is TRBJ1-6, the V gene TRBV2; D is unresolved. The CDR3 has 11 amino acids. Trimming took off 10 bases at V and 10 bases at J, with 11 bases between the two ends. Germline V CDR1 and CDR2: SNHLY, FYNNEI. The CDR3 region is CATGSSSPLHF. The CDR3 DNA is TGTGCCACCGGGTCCTCATCACCCCTCCACTTT.

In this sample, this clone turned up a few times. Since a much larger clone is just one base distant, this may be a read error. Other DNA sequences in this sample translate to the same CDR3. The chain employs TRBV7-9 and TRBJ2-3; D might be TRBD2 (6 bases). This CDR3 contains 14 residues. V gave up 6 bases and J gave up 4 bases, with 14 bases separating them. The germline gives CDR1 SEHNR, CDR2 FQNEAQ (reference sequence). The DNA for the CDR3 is TGTGCCAGCAGAGGGACTCCCCGCGCAGATACGCAGTATTTT. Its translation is CASRGTPRADTQYF. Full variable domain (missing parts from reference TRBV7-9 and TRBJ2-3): DTGVSQNPRHKITKRGQNVTFRCDPISEHNRLYWYRQTLGQGPEFLTYFQNEAQLEKSRLLSDRFSAERPKGSFSTLEIQRTEQGDSAMYLCASRGTPRADTQYFGPGTRLTVL.

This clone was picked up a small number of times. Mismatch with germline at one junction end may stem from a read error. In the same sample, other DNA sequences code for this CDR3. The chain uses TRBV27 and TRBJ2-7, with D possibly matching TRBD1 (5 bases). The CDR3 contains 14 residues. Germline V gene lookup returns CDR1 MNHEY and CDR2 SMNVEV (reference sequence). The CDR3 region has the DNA TGTGCTAGCAGTTTATCCCAGGGCAACTATGAGCAGTACTTC. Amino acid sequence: CASSLSQGNYEQYF.

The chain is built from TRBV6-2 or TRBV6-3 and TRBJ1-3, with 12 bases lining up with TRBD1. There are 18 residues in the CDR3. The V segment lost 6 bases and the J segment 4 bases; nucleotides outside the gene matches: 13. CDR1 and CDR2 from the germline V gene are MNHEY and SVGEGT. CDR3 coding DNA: TGTGCCAGCAGCCCCACCCCGGGACAGGGGGCGCCGGGAAACACCATATATTTT. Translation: CASSPTPGQGAPGNTIYF.

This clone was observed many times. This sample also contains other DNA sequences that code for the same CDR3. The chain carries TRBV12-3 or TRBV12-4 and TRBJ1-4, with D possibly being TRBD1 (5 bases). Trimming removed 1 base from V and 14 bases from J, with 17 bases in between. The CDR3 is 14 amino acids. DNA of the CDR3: TGTGCCAGCAGTTTAGGGGGACTGTCGGACACGCTGTTTTTT. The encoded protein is CASSLGGLSDTLFF.

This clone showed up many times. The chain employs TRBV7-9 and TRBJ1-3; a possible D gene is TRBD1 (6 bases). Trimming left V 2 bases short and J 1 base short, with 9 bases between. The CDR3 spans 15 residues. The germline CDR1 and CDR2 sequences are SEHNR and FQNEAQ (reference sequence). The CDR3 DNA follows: TGTGCCAGCAGCTTAATTAGGGGGTCTGGAAACACCATATATTTT. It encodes CASSLIRGSGNTIYF.

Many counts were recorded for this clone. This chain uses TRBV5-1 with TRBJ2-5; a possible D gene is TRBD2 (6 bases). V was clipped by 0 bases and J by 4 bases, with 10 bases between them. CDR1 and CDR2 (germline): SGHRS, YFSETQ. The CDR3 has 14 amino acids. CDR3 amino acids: CASSLGQGGETQYF. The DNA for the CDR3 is TGCGCCAGCAGCTTGGGCCAGGGAGGAGAGACCCAGTACTTC.

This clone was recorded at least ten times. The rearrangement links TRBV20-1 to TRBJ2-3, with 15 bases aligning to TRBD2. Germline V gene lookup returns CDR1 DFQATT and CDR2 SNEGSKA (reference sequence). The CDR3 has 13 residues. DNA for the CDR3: TGCAGGGCCGGGACTAGCGGGGGGGATACGCAGTATTTT. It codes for CRAGTSGGDTQYF.

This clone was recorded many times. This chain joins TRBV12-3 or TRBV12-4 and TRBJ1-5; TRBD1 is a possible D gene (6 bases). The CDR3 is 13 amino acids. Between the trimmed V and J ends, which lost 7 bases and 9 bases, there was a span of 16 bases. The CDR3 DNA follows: TGTGCCAGCACCCCGGGGGGGCCTCGGCCCCAGCATTTT. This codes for CASTPGGPRPQHF.

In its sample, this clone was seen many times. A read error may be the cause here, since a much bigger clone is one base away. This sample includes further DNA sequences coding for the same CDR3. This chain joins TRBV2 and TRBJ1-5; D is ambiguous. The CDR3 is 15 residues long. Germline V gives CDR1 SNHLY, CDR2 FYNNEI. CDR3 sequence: CASRRTLYSNQPQHF. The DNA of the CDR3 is TGTGCCAGCAGACGGACTCTATATAGCAACCAGCCCCAGCATTTT.

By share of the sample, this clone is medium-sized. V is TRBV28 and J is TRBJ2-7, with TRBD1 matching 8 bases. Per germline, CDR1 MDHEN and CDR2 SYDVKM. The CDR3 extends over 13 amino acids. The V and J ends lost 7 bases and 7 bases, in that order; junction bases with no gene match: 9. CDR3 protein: CASKQGVSGEQYF. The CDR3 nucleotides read TGTGCCAGCAAACAGGGGGTTAGTGGGGAGCAGTACTTC.

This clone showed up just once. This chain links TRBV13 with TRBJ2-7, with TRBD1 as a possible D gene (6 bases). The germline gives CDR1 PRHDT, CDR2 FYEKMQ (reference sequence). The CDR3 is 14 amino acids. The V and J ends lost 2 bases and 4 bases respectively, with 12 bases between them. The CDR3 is CASSLQDSWYEQYF. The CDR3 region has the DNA TGTGCCAGCAGCTTACAGGACAGTTGGTACGAGCAGTACTTC.